This TCR beta chain was sequenced in a study of CD8+ T cells in alopecia areata. Whole-study context: Tofacitinib administration to treated patients was oral, at 5 to 10 mg twice daily.

As part of sample collection, lesional scalp punch biopsies and peripheral blood were taken from alopecia areata patients. Study-wide findings and caveats: Scalp specimens additionally yield sequences from normal skin's resident alphabeta T cells.

Extracted RNA was reverse transcribed into cDNA, the sequencing template. TCRdb's table, derived via immunoSEQ multiplex PCR, lists solely in-frame clones and lacks some. This sample has more than 95,000 clones, with 41% found just once. Note on this clone: Its antigen is unknown.

Specimen: CD4+ T cells sorted from blood. The TCR comes from a human donor with alopecia areata.

CDR3 protein: CASSVATDRRRDTQYF. The DNA of the CDR3 is TGTGCCAGCAGCGTAGCTACTGACAGGCGGAGAGATACGCAGTATTTT. This chain links TRBV9 with TRBJ2-3; a possible D gene is TRBD1 (6 bases). Germline V CDR1 and CDR2: SGDLS, YYNGEE. Trimming cost V 0 bases and J 5 bases, with 16 bases left between them. This CDR3 has 16 amino acids.